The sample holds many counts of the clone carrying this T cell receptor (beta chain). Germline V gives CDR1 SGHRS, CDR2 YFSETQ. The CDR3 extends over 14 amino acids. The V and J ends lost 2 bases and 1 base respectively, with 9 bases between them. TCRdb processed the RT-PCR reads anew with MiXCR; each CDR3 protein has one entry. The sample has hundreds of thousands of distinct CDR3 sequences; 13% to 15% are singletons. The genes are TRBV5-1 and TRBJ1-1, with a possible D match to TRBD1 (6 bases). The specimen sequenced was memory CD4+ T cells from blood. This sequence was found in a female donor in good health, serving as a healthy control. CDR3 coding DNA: TGCGCCAGCAGCTTTACAGGGACGAACACTGAAGCTTTCTTT. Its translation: CASSFTGTNTEAFF.